This TCR delta chain was recorded in a study of γδ T cells in repeated Plasmodium falciparum infection. Study context: Four controlled malaria infections with P. falciparum NF54 spanned roughly 97 weeks. Malian repertoires were sampled cross-sectionally without transmission and longitudinally through febrile malaria. Study outcomes and limitations: Vdelta2-negative gammadelta repertoires appeared less diverse and less shared in Malian than Australian children.

In regard to this clone: Its antigen remains unidentified. The protein given by TCRdb reflects a much larger clone and differs at residue 5 from this DNA's translation, likely from a read error; the protein shown is the DNA's translation.

TCRdb processed the multiplex PCR reads again with the CATT caller. The sample contains tens of thousands of delta-chain clones, over 1.5% of which appear only once. This CDR3 region has 20 residues. Germline V gene lookup returns CDR1 TSWWSYY and CDR2 QGS. The V segment lost 4 bases and the J segment 2 bases; nucleotides outside the gene matches: 21. Flow sorting of PBMC yielded separate Vgamma9/Vdelta2+ and Vdelta2-negative gammadelta T cell populations for bulk repertoire analysis. The specimen was gamma-delta T cells from blood. The sequence derives from a pool of human donors (malaria-infected and uninfected, not separated). The V and J genes are TRDV1 and TRDJ1; the match to TRDD3 covers 8 bases. The CDR3 spells CALGALGDLYWGFITDKLIF. In DNA form, the CDR3 reads TGTGCTCTTGGGGCTTTAGGCGACCTCTACTGGGGGTTCATAACCGATAAACTCATCTTT.